This entry is about one T cell receptor beta chain. The V gene lost 7 bases and the J gene lost 4 bases, with 13 bases spanning the gap. This CDR3 comprises 12 residues. The germline V gene encodes CDR1 GTSNPN and CDR2 SVGIG (reference sequence). This sample was taken from a study of blood T cell repertoires in COVID-19. In the original workflow: From reference gene primer amplification, estimates of nucleated cell counts were derived. TCRdb's copy holds only in-frame clones and misses some; the assay was immunoSEQ multiplex PCR. V and J calls and clone size are copied from that table; D and trimming were computed from the DNA. Among roughly 120,000 clones, 70% to 90% were seen once, and the ten largest hold roughly 4.4%.

This receptor was identified in a woman in her forties or fifties with acute or convalescent COVID-19. The chain links TRBV30 to TRBJ1-2; no clear D. The material sequenced was peripheral blood. CDR3 loop: CASSPGSYGYTF. For the CDR3, the DNA is TGTGCCTCTTCCCCGGGGAGCTATGGCTACACCTTC.